The TCR beta chain under discussion was sequenced for a study of blood T cell repertoires in COVID-19. Using immunoSEQ multiplex PCR, the repertoire was profiled, and TCRdb retains in-frame clones only, with some absent. The sample carries 60,000 to 85,000 clones, just under 80% recorded once. This CDR3 is 16 amino acids long. Per germline, CDR1 SGHNT and CDR2 YYREEE (reference sequence). The V gene end was trimmed by 2 bases and the J gene end by 7 bases; junction bases not matched to a gene: 11. Sequenced input: peripheral blood. The chain is built from TRBV5-4 and TRBJ2-1, with 8 nucleotides matching TRBD2. The receptor was derived from an older woman with acute or convalescent COVID-19. The CDR3 nucleotides are TGTGCCAGCAGCTTCCTCGGGGGGGGCCAGGGTAATGAGCAGTTCTTC. The encoded protein is CASSFLGGGQGNEQFF.